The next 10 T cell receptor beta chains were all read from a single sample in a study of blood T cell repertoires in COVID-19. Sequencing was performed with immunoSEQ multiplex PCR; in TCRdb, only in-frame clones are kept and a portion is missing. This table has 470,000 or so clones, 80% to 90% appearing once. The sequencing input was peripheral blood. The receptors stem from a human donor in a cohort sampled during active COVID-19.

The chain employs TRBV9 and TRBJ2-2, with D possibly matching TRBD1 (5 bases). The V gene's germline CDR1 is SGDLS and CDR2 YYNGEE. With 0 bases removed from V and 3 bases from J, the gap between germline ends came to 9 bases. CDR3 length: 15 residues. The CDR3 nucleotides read TGTGCCAGCAGCGTAGGACAGCGAGACACCGGGGAGCTGTTTTTT. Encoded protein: CASSVGQRDTGELFF.

CDR3 nucleotide sequence: TGTGCCACCAGCAGAGAAGGGGGGGAAGAGACCCAGTACTTC. Amino acids: CATSREGGEETQYF. This chain joins TRBV15 and TRBJ2-5; TRBD2 is a possible D gene (7 bases). There are 14 residues in the CDR3. CDR1 LNHNV and CDR2 YYDKDF come from the germline V gene (reference sequence). V was pared by 0 bases and J by 3 bases, with 8 bases between.

The CDR3: CASSIEGDRVYSPLHF. The CDR3 DNA is TGTGCCAGTAGTATAGAAGGCGACAGGGTGTATTCACCCCTCCACTTT. The chain employs TRBV19 and TRBJ1-6; TRBD1 matches at 7 bases. CDR3 size: 16 residues. The ends lost 0 bases at V and 8 bases at J; junction bases unmatched: 7. CDR1 and CDR2 from the germline V gene are LNHDA and SQIVND (reference sequence).

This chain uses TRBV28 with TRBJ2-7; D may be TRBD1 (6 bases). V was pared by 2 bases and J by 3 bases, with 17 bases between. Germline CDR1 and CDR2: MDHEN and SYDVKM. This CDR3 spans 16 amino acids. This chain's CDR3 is CASSLTLGQGIYEQYF. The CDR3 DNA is TGTGCCAGCAGTTTAACCCTCGGGCAGGGGATCTACGAGCAGTACTTC.

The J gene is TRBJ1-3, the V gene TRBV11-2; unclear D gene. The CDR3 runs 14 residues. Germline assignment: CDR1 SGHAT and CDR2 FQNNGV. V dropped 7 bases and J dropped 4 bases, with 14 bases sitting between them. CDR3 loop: CASTETTTGNTIYF. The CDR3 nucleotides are TGTGCCAGCACCGAAACGACAACCGGAAACACCATATATTTT.

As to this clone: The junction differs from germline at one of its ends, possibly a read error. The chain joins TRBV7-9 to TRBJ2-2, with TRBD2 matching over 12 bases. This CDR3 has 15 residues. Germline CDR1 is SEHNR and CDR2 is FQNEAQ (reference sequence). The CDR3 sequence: CASSWTSGNSGELFF. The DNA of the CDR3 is TGTGCCAGCAGCTGGACTAGCGGGAACTCCGGGGAGCTGTTTTTT. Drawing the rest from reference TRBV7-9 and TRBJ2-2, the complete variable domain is DTGVSQNPRHKITKRGQNVTFRCDPISEHNRLYWYRQTLGQGPEFLTYFQNEAQLEKSRLLSDRFSAERPKGSFSTLEIQRTEQGDSAMYLCASSWTSGNSGELFFGEGSRLTVL.

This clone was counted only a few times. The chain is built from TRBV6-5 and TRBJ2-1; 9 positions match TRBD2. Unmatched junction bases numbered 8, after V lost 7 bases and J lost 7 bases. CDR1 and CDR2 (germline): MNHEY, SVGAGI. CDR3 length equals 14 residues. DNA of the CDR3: TGTGCCAGCACTCCCGGGACTAGCCCAAATGAGCAGTTCTTC. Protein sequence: CASTPGTSPNEQFF.

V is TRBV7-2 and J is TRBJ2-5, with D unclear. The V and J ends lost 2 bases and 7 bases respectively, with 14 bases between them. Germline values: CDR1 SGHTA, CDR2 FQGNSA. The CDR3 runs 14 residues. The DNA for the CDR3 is TGTGCCAGCAGCTTAAGAGATTCCCTTATGACCCAGTACTTC. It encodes CASSLRDSLMTQYF.

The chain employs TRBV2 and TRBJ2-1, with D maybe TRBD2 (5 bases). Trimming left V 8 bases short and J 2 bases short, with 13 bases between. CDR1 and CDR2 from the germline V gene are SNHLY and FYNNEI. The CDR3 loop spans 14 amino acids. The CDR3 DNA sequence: TGTGCCAGCTATAGCGAGAGCGCCTACAATGAGCAGTTCTTC. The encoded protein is CASYSESAYNEQFF. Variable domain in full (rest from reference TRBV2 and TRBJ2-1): EPEVTQTPSHQVTQMGQEVILRCVPISNHLYFYWYRQILGQKVEFLVSFYNNEISEKSEIFDDQFSVERPDGSNFTLKIRSTKLEDSAMYFCASYSESAYNEQFFGPGTRLTVL.

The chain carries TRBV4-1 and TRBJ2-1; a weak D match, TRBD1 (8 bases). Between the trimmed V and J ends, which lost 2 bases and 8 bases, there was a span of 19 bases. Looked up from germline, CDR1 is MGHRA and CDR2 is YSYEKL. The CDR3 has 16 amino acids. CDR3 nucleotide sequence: TGCGCCAGCAGCCAACATCTCGGACAGGGAGGGTATGAGCAGTTCTTC. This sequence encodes CASSQHLGQGGYEQFF.